A single sample is the source of the 16 T cell receptor beta chains below, sequenced in a study of CD8+CD57+ T cells in acquired aplastic anemia. Genomic DNA constituted the template upon which TCR beta VDJ and CDR3 profiling was performed. TCRdb itself ran the reads through MiXCR, one entry per CDR3 protein. The sample holds just over 400,000 distinct CDR3 sequences, about two thirds seen once. Specimen: sorted CD4+, CD8+, or CD8+CD57+ T cells (not recorded which) from PBMCs. The origin of the receptors is a human donor in good health, serving as a control.

As regards this clonotype: A read error may explain this, as a much larger clone is one base away. The chain has TRBV6-1 and TRBJ2-3; 9 nucleotides align to TRBD1. J gave up 3 bases and V 8 bases, and 6 bases lay outside the gene matches. Germline lookup yields CDR1 MNHNS and CDR2 SASEGT. The CDR3 sequence is 14 residues long. CDR3 DNA sequence: TGTGCCAGCGGAGCGGACAGGGGAACAGATACGCAGTATTTT. It specifies CASGADRGTDTQYF.

The chain joins TRBV7-8 to TRBJ1-1; D possibly corresponds to TRBD1 (6 bases). The V end was cut by 4 bases, the J end by 11 bases, with 23 bases between. The CDR3 runs 15 residues. Germline V gene sequence: CDR1 SGHVS, CDR2 FQNEAQ. CDR3: CASSSTTPGATVAFF. The DNA of the CDR3 is TGTGCCAGCAGCTCCACGACTCCGGGGGCCACAGTGGCTTTCTTT.

Remarks on this clonotype: Likely a read error: the CDR3 ends without its conserved phenylalanine or tryptophan. It is unclear where the CDR3 begins or ends on the DNA, so no DNA is shown, and the CDR3 is as TCRdb lists it. The chain recombines TRBV9 with TRBJ2-7; no check of the table's D call, TRBD1, against the DNA was made. Germline V gives CDR1 SGDLS, CDR2 YYNGEE. The CDR3 contains 12 residues when both ends are counted. CDR3 sequence reads: CASSACWRYRYS.

The V gene is TRBV20-1, the J gene TRBJ2-1, with TRBD2 as a possible D gene (6 bases). Trimming took 5 bases from V and 2 from J, leaving 16 bases between them. CDR1 DFQATT and CDR2 SNEGSKA come from the germline V gene (reference sequence). CDR3 length: 15 amino acids. The CDR3 DNA reads TGCAGTGCTCAAAAGGCAGGGAGGCCCTACAATGAGCAGTTCTTC. This gives the protein CSAQKAGRPYNEQFF.

This clonotype came up many times. The chain employs TRBV7-2 and TRBJ1-1; perhaps TRBD1 as D (5 bases). Germline CDR1 SGHTA, CDR2 FQGNSA. CDR3 length: 15 residues. V lost 5 bases to trimming and J lost 1 base, with 14 bases between them. CDR3 region: CASSAQAPWNTEAFF. The CDR3 DNA reads TGTGCCAGCAGCGCACAGGCTCCGTGGAACACTGAAGCTTTCTTT. Looking up the rest from reference TRBV7-2 and TRBJ1-1 gives the full variable domain: GAGVSQSPSNKVTEKGKDVELRCDPISGHTALYWYRQSLGQGLEFLIYFQGNSAPDKSGLPSDRFSAERTGGSVSTLTIQRTQQEDSAVYLCASSAQAPWNTEAFFGQGTRLTVV.

Written as DNA, the CDR3 is TGTGCCAGCAGTGAAGCGCTCAGGATCGGGTCACCCCTCCACTTT. Amino acids: CASSEALRIGSPLHF. This chain joins TRBV2 and TRBJ1-6; no definite D call. This CDR3 comprises 15 residues. Looked up from germline, CDR1 is SNHLY and CDR2 is FYNNEI. V was pared by 0 bases and J by 10 bases, with 13 bases between.

There are many counts of this clonotype. The chain joins TRBV19 to TRBJ1-2, with TRBD1 matching over 7 bases. The germline V gene has CDR1 LNHDA and CDR2 SQIVND (reference sequence). The CDR3 is 14 amino acids. The V segment lost 5 bases and the J segment 8 bases; nucleotides outside the gene matches: 11. DNA of the CDR3: TGTGCCAGTAGTGCCCGGAGACAGGGATGGGGCTACACCTTC. Translation: CASSARRQGWGYTF.

The chain joins TRBV9 to TRBJ2-6; D uncertain. V was trimmed by 0 bases and J by 13 bases, leaving 20 bases between them. Germline lookup yields CDR1 SGDLS and CDR2 YYNGEE. This CDR3 has 16 residues. CDR3 region: CASSVVPTTNDQVLTF. The DNA for the CDR3 is TGTGCCAGCAGCGTAGTACCGACGACCAATGACCAGGTCCTGACTTTC.

This chain joins TRBV7-2 and TRBJ2-7; D could derive from TRBD1 or TRBD2 (5 bases each). V was cut by 5 bases and J by 4 bases, with 12 bases left in between. The V gene's germline CDR1 is SGHTA and CDR2 FQGNSA. The CDR3 extends over 13 amino acids. CDR3 nucleotide sequence: TGTGCCAGCAGCGTGGGACGGAGGTACGAGCAGTACTTC. Translation gives CASSVGRRYEQYF.

For this clonotype: The junction shows a germline mismatch at one end, possibly a read error. The V gene is TRBV5-1, the J gene TRBJ1-3; 9 bases map to TRBD1. The germline CDR1 and CDR2 sequences are SGHRS and YFSETQ. The CDR3 has 8 residues. CDR3 bases: TGTGCCAGCGGAGGACAGGGGTTT. This gives the protein CASGGQGF.

About this clonotype: One end of the junction does not line up with germline, which may come from a read error. V and J are TRBV15 and TRBJ1-2; D possibly corresponds to TRBD1 (5 bases). Germline values: CDR1 LNHNV, CDR2 YYDKDF (reference sequence). The CDR3 is made up of 13 amino acids. CDR3 amino acids: CASSPGGAKGQSF. CDR3 coding DNA: TGTGCCAGCAGCCCGGGGGGAGCTAAGGGCCAGTCTTTT.

About this clonotype itself: At one end, the junction sequence differs from germline, possibly due to a read error. This chain uses TRBV5-1 with TRBJ2-5; D is perhaps TRBD2 (7 bases). The germline gives CDR1 SGHRS, CDR2 YFSETQ. The CDR3 has 14 residues. In DNA, the CDR3 is TGTGCCAGCAGCCCGCAGGGGACTAAAGAGACCCAGTACTTC. It codes for CASSPQGTKETQYF.

In this sample, this clonotype turned up a few times. The genes are TRBV19 and TRBJ1-1; no clear D. V was clipped by 4 bases and J by 0 bases, with 6 bases between them. Germline lookup yields CDR1 LNHDA and CDR2 SQIVND (reference sequence). This CDR3 region has 13 residues. The CDR3 sequence: CASSNSLNTEAFF. For the CDR3, the DNA is TGTGCCAGTAGTAATTCCCTGAACACTGAAGCTTTCTTT.

V usage is TRBV19 and J usage is TRBJ2-7; TRBD1 matches at 8 bases. Germline V gene data show CDR1 as LNHDA and CDR2 as SQIVND (reference sequence). This CDR3 region has 16 residues. The V gene end was trimmed by 6 bases and the J gene end by 10 bases; junction bases not matched to a gene: 20. The CDR3 here is CASRQTGDTDAFFQYF. For the CDR3, the DNA is TGTGCCAGTAGACAGACAGGGGACACTGACGCTTTCTTTCAGTACTTC.

This chain links TRBV12-5 with TRBJ1-3; possibly TRBD1 for D (6 bases). The germline gives CDR1 LGHNT, CDR2 FRNRAP. The germline V and J ends were trimmed by 4 bases and 0 bases, with 16 bases remaining between them. The CDR3 has 17 amino acids. CDR3 sequence reads: CASGSRDNSLSGNTIYF. CDR3 nucleotide sequence: TGTGCTAGTGGTTCACGGGACAACTCACTCTCTGGAAACACCATATATTTT.

This clonotype was observed a single time. The chain recombines TRBV24-1 with TRBJ2-1; D is unclear. CDR1 and CDR2 from the germline V gene are KGHDR and SFDVKD. The CDR3 has 15 residues. The CDR3 DNA sequence: TGTGCTAGAGCCCGCTTGGCAGGAGCCCTCAATGAGCAGTTCTTC. It specifies CARARLAGALNEQFF.